The T cell receptor beta chain under discussion was sequenced for a study of blood T cell dynamics during melanoma immunotherapy (dated by TCRdb to the early 2020s). With respect to the entire study: All patients had metastatic melanoma and were given first-line pembrolizumab or nivolumab plus ipilimumab as standard of care in the United Kingdom. To find early correlates of response, peripheral T cell receptor repertoires were profiled in metastatic melanoma patients before and after one cycle of checkpoint inhibitor therapy. The training cohort was made up of consecutive patients, while a further independent group of patients from the same centre was pooled to form an external validation set.

What the authors observed across the whole study: A bifurcated reorganization of the PBMC repertoire at W3, with increased clonality or increased diversity, was observed in patients who later achieved disease control, unlike in progressors. The study could not determine whether the T cell clones driving repertoire changes were melanoma-specific or reflected general immune activation. The relatively small sample size was acknowledged as potentially limiting generalization of the results.

The germline ends are 13 bases apart after V is trimmed by 3 bases and J by 0 bases. Spanning cysteine to phenylalanine, the CDR3 consists of 15 amino acids. Here the CDR3 DNA is all that survives: 45 bases in frame from base 1. The germline V gene provides CDR1 SGDLS and CDR2 YYNGEE. A fixed 350 ng of DNA was loaded for every bulk PBMC sample. TCR beta CDR3 sequences were amplified from genomic DNA using the immunoSEQ TCRb Assay kit according to manufacturer instructions. The KAPA Library Quantification Kit for Illumina platforms was used to quantify pooled libraries by qPCR. Pooled libraries were clustered at roughly 0.55-1.1 pM and sequenced on an Illumina NextSeq 500. Under the source paper's analysis protocol: Analysis of the TCR data relied on immunoSEQ ANALYZER and the R LymphoSeq package. A rearrangement efficiency score was calculated as productive divided by the sum of productive and non-productive CDR3 sequences. Clonality was measured with the Gini coefficient and diversity with the Renyi index at alpha=1, compared pairwise between timepoints within each patient. In LymphoSeq, clonal relatedness was computed using an edit distance of 3, and repertoire similarity was computed using the Bhattacharyya coefficient. To classify response, a linear discriminant analysis based on week-3 changes in clonality and diversity was built using the R MASS and caret packages. Held by TCRdb, this immuneACCESS table contains in-frame sequences only and omits some clones. Under half of the omission traces to an unresolved V gene where checked; the cause of the rest is unknown. From that table come the V and J calls and clone size; the DNA was used to work out D and trimming. This sample lists several thousand clones; roughly 80% were detected once. The ten largest account for about a tenth of the sample.

The meaning of the sample's time point label: week 3, after first cycle of checkpoint inhibitor. Blood samples were taken before treatment (T0) and at week 3 (W3), following the first cycle of checkpoint blockade. Except for two patients with rapid clinical progression, response was assessed 12 weeks after the first infusion by RECIST 1.1; disease control meant complete response, partial response or stable disease. Patients were excluded for prior systemic cancer treatment, concomitant immunosuppressant therapy or synchronous other active malignancies. To track both circulating cells and T cell turnover, TCR beta was sequenced from bulk PBMC as well as from plasma cell-free DNA. PBMC were isolated from blood with Lymphoprep and SepMate tubes, followed by red cell lysis. DNA from PBMC and sorted T cell subsets was extracted with QIAamp DNA Blood Mini kits. About this clone: The antigen it recognizes is unknown. The record has no base qualities; no much larger clone is one base away.

The sample in question was blood, obtained from a patient treated with checkpoint blockade. The chain employs TRBV9 and TRBJ2-7; TRBD2 might be the D gene, on 6 matching bases. The TCR originated in a human donor with melanoma. The encoded CDR3 is CASSEGGTSSYEQYF. The bases read TGTGCCAGCAGCGAAGGCGGGACCAGCTCCTACGAGCAGTACTTC.